This T cell receptor beta chain emerged from a study of T cell responses to AZD1222 COVID-19 vaccine. Study results and caveats: At 160-218 and 743-854, vaccine-associated CD4 TCRs were dominant, and they spanned spike. Spike-specific TCR breadth and depth were elevated following two AZD1222 doses. Just a handful of people given AZD1222 tested seropositive at baseline.

For this clone: Its antigen remains unknown. The junction departs from the called germline gene at one end, perhaps through a read error.

Only in-frame clones appear in the TCRdb table, and some are missing; sequencing was by immunoSEQ multiplex PCR. The table records 60,000 to 95,000 clones, about nine tenths of them present only once. This CDR3 is built from 14 residues. Germline V gene sequence: CDR1 SGHTA, CDR2 FQGNSA. The V gene is TRBV7-2, the J gene TRBJ2-4; perhaps TRBD2 as D (5 bases). The clonotype was recovered from an adult who received the AZD1222 COVID-19 vaccine. The sequencing here drew on peripheral blood, taken 28 days after the second AZD1222 dose. The CDR3 sequence: CASSLEGGKNIQYF. The CDR3 region has the DNA TGTGCCAGCAGTTTAGAGGGCGGGAAAAACATTCAGTACTTC. Supplemented by reference TRBV7-2 and TRBJ2-4, the full variable domain reads GAGVSQSPSNKVTEKGKDVELRCDPISGHTALYWYRQSLGQGLEFLIYFQGNSAPDKSGLPSDRFSAERTGGSVSTLTIQRTQQEDSAVYLCASSLEGGKNIQYFGAGTRLSVL.